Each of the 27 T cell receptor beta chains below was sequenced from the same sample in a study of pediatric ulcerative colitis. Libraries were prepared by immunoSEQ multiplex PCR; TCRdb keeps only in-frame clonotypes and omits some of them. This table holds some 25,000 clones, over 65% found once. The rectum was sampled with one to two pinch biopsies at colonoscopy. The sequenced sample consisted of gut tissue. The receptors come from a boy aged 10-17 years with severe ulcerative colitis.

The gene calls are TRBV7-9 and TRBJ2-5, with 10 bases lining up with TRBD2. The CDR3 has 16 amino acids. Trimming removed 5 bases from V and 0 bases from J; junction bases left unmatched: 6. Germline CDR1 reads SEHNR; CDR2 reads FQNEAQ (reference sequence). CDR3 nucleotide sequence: TGTGCCAGCAGCCTTCTAGCGGGAGCTTACCAAGAGACCCAGTACTTC. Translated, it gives CASSLLAGAYQETQYF.

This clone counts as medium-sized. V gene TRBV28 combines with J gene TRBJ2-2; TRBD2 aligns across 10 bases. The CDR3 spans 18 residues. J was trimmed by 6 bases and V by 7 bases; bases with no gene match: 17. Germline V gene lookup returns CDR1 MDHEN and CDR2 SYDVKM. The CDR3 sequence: CASNRRLAGEFPPGELFF. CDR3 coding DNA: TGTGCCAGCAATAGGAGGCTAGCGGGAGAATTCCCCCCCGGGGAGCTGTTTTTT.

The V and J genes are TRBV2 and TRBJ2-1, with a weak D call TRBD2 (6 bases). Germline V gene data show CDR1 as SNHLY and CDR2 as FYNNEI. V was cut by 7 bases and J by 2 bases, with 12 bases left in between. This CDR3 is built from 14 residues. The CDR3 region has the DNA TGTGCCAGCAAAGCTAGCGCGGCCTACAATGAGCAGTTCTTC. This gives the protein CASKASAAYNEQFF.

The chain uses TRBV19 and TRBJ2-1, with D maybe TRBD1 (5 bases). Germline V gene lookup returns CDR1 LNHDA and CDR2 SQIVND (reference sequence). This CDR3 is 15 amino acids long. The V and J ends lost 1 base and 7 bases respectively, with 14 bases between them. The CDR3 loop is CASSIGQGMGNEQFF. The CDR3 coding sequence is TGTGCCAGTAGTATAGGCCAGGGCATGGGGAATGAGCAGTTCTTC.

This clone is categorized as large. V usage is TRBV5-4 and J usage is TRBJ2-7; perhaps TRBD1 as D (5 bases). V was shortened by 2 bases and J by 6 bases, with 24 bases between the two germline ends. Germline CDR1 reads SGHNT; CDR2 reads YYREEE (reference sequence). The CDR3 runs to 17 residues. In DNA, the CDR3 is TGTGCCAGCAGCTTATCTAACGGCCTAGGGGTTTCGGGCGAGCAGTACTTC. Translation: CASSLSNGLGVSGEQYF. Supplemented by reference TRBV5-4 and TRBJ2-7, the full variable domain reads ETGVTQSPTHLIKTRGQQVTLRCSSQSGHNTVSWYQQALGQGPQFIFQYYREEENGRGNFPPRFSGLQFPNYSSELNVNALELDDSALYLCASSLSNGLGVSGEQYFGPGTRLTVT.

The CDR3 nucleotides are TGTGCCAGCAGCTTGGAGTACAGGGACACTGAAGCTTTCTTT. This sequence encodes CASSLEYRDTEAFF. The chain recombines TRBV7-9 with TRBJ1-1, with D possibly being TRBD1 (6 bases). The CDR3 is made up of 14 amino acids. Trimming shortened V by 3 bases and J by 3 bases, and 11 bases separated the two germline ends. Germline loops: CDR1 SEHNR, CDR2 FQNEAQ (reference sequence).

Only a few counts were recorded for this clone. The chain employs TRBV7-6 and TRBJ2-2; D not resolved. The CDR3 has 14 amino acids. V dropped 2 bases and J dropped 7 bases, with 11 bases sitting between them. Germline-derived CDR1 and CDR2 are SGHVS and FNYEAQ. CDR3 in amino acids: CASSLKGNGGELFF. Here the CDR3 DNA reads TGTGCCAGCAGCTTAAAAGGGAATGGCGGGGAGCTGTTTTTT. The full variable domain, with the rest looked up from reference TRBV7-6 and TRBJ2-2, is GAGVSQSPRYKVTKRGQDVALRCDPISGHVSLYWYRQALGQGPEFLTYFNYEAQQDKSGLPNDRFSAERPEGSISTLTIQRTEQRDSAMYRCASSLKGNGGELFFGEGSRLTVL.

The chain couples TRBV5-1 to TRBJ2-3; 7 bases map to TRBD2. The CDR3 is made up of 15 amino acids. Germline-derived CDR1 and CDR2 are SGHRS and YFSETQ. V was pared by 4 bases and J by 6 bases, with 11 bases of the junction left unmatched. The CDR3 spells CASSLGTTSADTQYF. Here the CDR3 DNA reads TGCGCCAGCAGCCTCGGGACTACGAGCGCCGATACGCAGTATTTT.

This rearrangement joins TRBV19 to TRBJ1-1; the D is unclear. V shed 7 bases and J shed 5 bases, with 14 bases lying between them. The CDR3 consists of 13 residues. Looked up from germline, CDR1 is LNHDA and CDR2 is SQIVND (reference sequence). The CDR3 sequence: CASNPTRGTEAFF. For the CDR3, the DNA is TGTGCCAGTAATCCGACCCGAGGAACTGAAGCTTTCTTT.

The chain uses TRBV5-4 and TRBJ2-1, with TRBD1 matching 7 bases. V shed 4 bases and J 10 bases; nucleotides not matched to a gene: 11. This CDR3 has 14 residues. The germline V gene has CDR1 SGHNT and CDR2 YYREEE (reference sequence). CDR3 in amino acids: CASSIAFRGNEQFF. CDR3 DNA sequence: TGTGCCAGCAGCATTGCGTTCAGGGGGAACGAGCAGTTCTTC.

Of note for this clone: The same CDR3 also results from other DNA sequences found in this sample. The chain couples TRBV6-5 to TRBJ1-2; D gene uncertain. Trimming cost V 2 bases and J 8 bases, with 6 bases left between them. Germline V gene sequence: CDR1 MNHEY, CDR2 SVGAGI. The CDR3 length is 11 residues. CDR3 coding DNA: TGTGCCAGCAGTTACCTTGGAGGCTACACCTTC. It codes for CASSYLGGYTF.

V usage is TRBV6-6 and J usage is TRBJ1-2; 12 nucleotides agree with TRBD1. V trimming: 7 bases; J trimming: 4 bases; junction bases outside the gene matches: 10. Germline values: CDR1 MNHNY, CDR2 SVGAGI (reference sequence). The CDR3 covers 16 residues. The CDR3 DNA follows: TGTGCCAGCAATCCGGGACAGGGGGCGCCCAGCTATGGCTACACCTTC. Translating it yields CASNPGQGAPSYGYTF.

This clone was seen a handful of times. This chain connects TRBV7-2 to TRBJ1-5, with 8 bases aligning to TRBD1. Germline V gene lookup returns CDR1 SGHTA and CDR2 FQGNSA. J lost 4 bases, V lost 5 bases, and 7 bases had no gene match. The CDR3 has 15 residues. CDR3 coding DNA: TGTGCCAGCAGCCTATGGACAGGGAATAATCAGCCCCAGCATTTT. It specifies CASSLWTGNNQPQHF.

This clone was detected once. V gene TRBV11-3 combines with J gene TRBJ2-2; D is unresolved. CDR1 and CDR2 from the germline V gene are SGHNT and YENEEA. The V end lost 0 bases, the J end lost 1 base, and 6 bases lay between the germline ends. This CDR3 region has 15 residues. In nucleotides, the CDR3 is TGTGCCAGCAGCTTAGACGGCGGGAACACCGGGGAGCTGTTTTTT. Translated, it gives CASSLDGGNTGELFF.

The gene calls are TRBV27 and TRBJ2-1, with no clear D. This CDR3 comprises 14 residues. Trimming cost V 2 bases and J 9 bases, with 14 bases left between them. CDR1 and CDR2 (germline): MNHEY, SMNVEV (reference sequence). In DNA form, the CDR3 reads TGTGCCAGCAGTTTAAGGCTTAGCACCGGTGAGCAGTTCTTC. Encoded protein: CASSLRLSTGEQFF.

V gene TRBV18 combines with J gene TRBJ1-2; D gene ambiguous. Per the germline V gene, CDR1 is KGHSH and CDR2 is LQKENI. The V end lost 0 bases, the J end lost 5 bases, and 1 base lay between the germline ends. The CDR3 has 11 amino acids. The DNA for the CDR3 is TGTGCCAGCTCACCACCATATGGCTACACCTTC. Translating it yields CASSPPYGYTF.

The CDR3 DNA is TGCGCCAGCAGCTTGGCTTCAGGGGCCTACGAGCAGTACTTC. Translating gives CASSLASGAYEQYF. The chain uses TRBV5-1 and TRBJ2-7; D perhaps matches TRBD1 (6 bases). The V gene's germline CDR1 is SGHRS and CDR2 YFSETQ. Trimming removed 0 bases at V and 2 bases at J, with 9 bases between. The CDR3 is 14 residues long.

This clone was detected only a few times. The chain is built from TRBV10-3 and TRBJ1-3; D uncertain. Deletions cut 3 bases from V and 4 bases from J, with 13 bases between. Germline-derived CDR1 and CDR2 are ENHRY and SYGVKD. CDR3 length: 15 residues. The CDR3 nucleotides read TGTGCCATCAGTGAATCGGGCCTTAAAGGAAACACCATATATTTT. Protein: CAISESGLKGNTIYF.

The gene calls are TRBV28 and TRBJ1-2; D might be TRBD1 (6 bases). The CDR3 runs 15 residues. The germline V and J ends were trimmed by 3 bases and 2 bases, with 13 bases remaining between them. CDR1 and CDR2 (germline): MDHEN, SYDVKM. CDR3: CASSFRTELNYGYTF. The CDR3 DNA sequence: TGTGCCAGCAGTTTCAGGACAGAGCTAAACTATGGCTACACCTTC.

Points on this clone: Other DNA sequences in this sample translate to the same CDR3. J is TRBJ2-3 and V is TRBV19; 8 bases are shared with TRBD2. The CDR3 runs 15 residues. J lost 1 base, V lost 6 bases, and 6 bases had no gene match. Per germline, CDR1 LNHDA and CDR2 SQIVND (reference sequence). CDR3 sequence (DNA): TGTGCCAGTAGCGAAACTAGCGGACGCACAGATACGCAGTATTTT. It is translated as CASSETSGRTDTQYF.

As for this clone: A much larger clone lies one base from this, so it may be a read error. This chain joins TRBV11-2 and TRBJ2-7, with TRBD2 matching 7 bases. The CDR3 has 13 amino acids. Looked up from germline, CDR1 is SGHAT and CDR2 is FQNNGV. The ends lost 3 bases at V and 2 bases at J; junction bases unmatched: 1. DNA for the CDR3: TGTGCCAGCAGCTTTGCGGGAGCCTACGAGCAGTACTTC. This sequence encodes CASSFAGAYEQYF.

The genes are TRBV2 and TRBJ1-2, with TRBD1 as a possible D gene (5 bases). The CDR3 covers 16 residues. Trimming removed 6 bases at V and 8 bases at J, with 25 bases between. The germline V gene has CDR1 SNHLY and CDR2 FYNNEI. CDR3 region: CASSLGVGENWWGYTF. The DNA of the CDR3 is TGTGCCAGCAGCCTGGGGGTGGGGGAGAATTGGTGGGGCTACACCTTC.

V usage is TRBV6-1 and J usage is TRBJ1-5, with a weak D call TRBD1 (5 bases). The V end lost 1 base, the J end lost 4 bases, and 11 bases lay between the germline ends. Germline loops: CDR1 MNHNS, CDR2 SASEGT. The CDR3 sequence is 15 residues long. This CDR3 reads CASSEEGTANQPQHF. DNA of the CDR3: TGTGCCAGCAGTGAAGAAGGGACCGCTAATCAGCCCCAGCATTTT.

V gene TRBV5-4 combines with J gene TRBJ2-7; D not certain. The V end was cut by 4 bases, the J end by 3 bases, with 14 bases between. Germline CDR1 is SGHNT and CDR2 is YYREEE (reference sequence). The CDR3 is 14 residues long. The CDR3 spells CASSPPGQFYEQYF. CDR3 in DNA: TGTGCCAGCAGCCCCCCGGGCCAGTTCTACGAGCAGTACTTC. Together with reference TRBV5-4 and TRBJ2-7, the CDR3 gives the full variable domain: ETGVTQSPTHLIKTRGQQVTLRCSSQSGHNTVSWYQQALGQGPQFIFQYYREEENGRGNFPPRFSGLQFPNYSSELNVNALELDDSALYLCASSPPGQFYEQYFGPGTRLTVT.

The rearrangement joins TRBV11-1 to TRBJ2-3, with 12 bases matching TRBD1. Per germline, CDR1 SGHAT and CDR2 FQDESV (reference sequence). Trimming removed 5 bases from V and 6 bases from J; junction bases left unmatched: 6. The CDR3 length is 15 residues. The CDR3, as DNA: TGTGCCAGCAGCCCCGGGACAGGGGGCGGCGATACGCAGTATTTT. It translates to CASSPGTGGGDTQYF.

CDR3 coding DNA: TGTGCCAGCAGCCTACCGGGACAGGGTATCTATGGCTACACCTTC. Translation gives CASSLPGQGIYGYTF. The chain employs TRBV19 and TRBJ1-2; 9 bases align to TRBD1. The V gene end was trimmed by 9 bases and the J gene end by 4 bases; junction bases not matched to a gene: 12. The germline V gene has CDR1 LNHDA and CDR2 SQIVND (reference sequence). This CDR3 region has 15 residues.

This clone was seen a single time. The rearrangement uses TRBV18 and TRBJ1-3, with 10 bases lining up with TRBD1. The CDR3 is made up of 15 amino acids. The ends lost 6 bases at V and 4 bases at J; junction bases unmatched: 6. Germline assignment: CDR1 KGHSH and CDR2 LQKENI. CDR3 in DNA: TGTGCCAGCTCCCGGGACAGGGGTGAAGGAAACACCATATATTTT. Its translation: CASSRDRGEGNTIYF.